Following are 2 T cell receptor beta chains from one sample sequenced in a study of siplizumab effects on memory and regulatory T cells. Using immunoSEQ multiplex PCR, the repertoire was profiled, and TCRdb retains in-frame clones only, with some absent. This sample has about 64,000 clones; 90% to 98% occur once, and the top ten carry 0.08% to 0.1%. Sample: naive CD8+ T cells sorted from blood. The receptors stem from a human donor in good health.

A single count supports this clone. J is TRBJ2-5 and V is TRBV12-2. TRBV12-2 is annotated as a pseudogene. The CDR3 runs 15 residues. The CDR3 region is CASRLGPSGPETQYF. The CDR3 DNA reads TGTGCAAGTCGCTTAGGACCGTCGGGGCCAGAGACCCAGTACTTC.

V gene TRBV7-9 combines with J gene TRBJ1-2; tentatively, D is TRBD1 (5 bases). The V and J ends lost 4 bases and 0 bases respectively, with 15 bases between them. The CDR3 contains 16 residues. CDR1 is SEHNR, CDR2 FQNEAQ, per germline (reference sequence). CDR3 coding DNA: TGTGCCAGCAGCTCTCAAATGACAGAAGCTAACTATGGCTACACCTTC. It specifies CASSSQMTEANYGYTF.